This TCR beta chain was recorded in a study of brain T cells in children with intractable seizures. Study-wide points: Absence of clones before surgery may stem from lower sequencing depth.

Surgery cases with the highest brain T cell transcript signatures were chosen for sequencing. At least one anti-epileptic drug was given before surgery. Assay used: immunoSEQ multiplex PCR; TCRdb lists only in-frame clones, some missing. This table holds 110,000 or so clones, around 94% found once. Germline V gene lookup returns CDR1 SGHTA and CDR2 FQGTGA. V lost 4 bases to trimming and J lost 5 bases; unmatched junction nucleotides: 12. This CDR3 comprises 16 residues. A word on this clone: Its antigen is still unknown.

The receptor was derived from a boy under two years old with hemimegalencephaly and intractable seizures. The source was peripheral blood, collected at surgery. The rearrangement uses TRBV7-3 and TRBJ2-3; 7 bases match TRBD2. DNA for the CDR3: TGTGCCAGCAGCTCTACAGCGGGCGGGGGTAAAGATACGCAGTATTTT. It is translated as CASSSTAGGGKDTQYF. The entire variable domain, with the rest obtained from reference TRBV7-3 and TRBJ2-3, is as follows: GAGVSQTPSNKVTEKGKYVELRCDPISGHTALYWYRQSLGQGPEFLIYFQGTGAADDSGLPNDRFFAVRPEGSVSTLKIQRTERGDSAVYLCASSSTAGGGKDTQYFGPGTRLTVL.